The 27 T cell receptor beta chains reported below all come from one sample, sequenced in a study of T-cell reconstitution after alpha-beta-depleted transplantation in children. Library preparation (for TCRbeta) was performed with unique molecular identifiers. TCRdb re-called the PCR reads through MiXCR, storing one row per CDR3 protein. The sample records 55,000 to 90,000 distinct CDR3 sequences, 4.9% being singletons. The specimen was PBMCs, mostly from graft donor cells, collected 180 days after TCRalphabeta/CD19-depleted stem cell transplant. All receptors derive from a boy under two years old who had a stem cell transplant for acute myeloid leukemia, so the T cells may come from the graft donor.

In its sample, this clonotype was seen many times. The V and J genes are TRBV11-2 and TRBJ2-2, with a possible D match to TRBD2 (7 bases). Trimming shortened V by 5 bases and J by 7 bases, and 17 bases separated the two germline ends. The germline V gene encodes CDR1 SGHAT and CDR2 FQNNGV. The CDR3 covers 15 residues. CDR3 amino acids: CASSPVGGAIGELFF. The DNA of the CDR3 is TGTGCCAGCAGCCCGGTGGGGGGGGCAATCGGGGAGCTGTTTTTT.

This clonotype appeared many times. V gene TRBV12-3 or TRBV12-4 combines with J gene TRBJ2-5; 10 bases are shared with TRBD2. The CDR3 totals 14 residues. J was trimmed by 5 bases and V by 6 bases; bases with no gene match: 6. The CDR3 loop reads CASSLGGLAETQYF. DNA of the CDR3: TGTGCCAGCAGCCTAGGGGGACTAGCGGAGACCCAGTACTTC.

This clonotype came up many times. The rearrangement links TRBV5-1 to TRBJ1-5, with unresolved D. The CDR3 sequence is 14 residues long. The V end lost 2 bases, the J end lost 0 bases, and 6 bases lay between the germline ends. The germline V gene has CDR1 SGHRS and CDR2 YFSETQ. CDR3 region: CASSFEPSNQPQHF. CDR3 nucleotides: TGCGCCAGCAGCTTCGAGCCTAGCAATCAGCCCCAGCATTTT.

This clonotype was recorded at least ten times. The chain carries TRBV29-1 and TRBJ2-7; D remains unclear. The CDR3 contains 12 residues. Germline loops: CDR1 SQVTM, CDR2 ANQGSEA. V shed 5 bases and J shed 2 bases, with 10 bases lying between them. In nucleotides, the CDR3 is TGCAGCGTTCTCAACAGCCCCTACGAGCAGTACTTC. It codes for CSVLNSPYEQYF.

This clonotype was counted many times. The chain uses TRBV6-5 and TRBJ2-7; TRBD1 matches 10 bases. The CDR3 has 18 amino acids. V was clipped by 2 bases and J by 5 bases; unmatched bases: 15. Looked up from germline, CDR1 is MNHEY and CDR2 is SVGAGI. CDR3 in DNA: TGTGCCAGCAGTTACATTGGGACAGGGGCTTCCCCGGGCCACGAGCAGTACTTC. Protein sequence: CASSYIGTGASPGHEQYF.

This clonotype showed up many times. The chain's CDR3 is CSARGTGGPDQPQHF. CDR3 coding DNA: TGCAGTGCTAGGGGGACAGGGGGCCCCGATCAGCCCCAGCATTTT. J is TRBJ1-5 and V is TRBV20-1; 12 nucleotides line up with TRBD1. This CDR3 has 15 amino acids. CDR1 DFQATT and CDR2 SNEGSKA come from the germline V gene (reference sequence). The V and J ends lost 3 bases and 5 bases, in that order; junction bases with no gene match: 5.

This clonotype was recorded many times. The chain uses TRBV7-2 and TRBJ2-1; D gene ambiguous. Between the trimmed V and J ends, which lost 5 bases and 9 bases, there was a span of 11 bases. This CDR3 region has 12 residues. Looked up from germline, CDR1 is SGHTA and CDR2 is FQGNSA. The CDR3 sequence is CASSPISAEQFF. The CDR3 region has the DNA TGTGCCAGCAGCCCTATATCAGCTGAGCAGTTCTTC.

This chain joins TRBV11-2 and TRBJ1-2, with 10 bases that match TRBD1. Germline V gene lookup returns CDR1 SGHAT and CDR2 FQNNGV. V was pared by 4 bases and J by 5 bases, with 4 bases of the junction left unmatched. The CDR3 consists of 14 residues. CDR3 DNA: TGTGCCAGCAGCTGGGACAGGGGACCATATGGCTACACCTTC. Translating it yields CASSWDRGPYGYTF. Using reference TRBV11-2 and TRBJ1-2 for the parts outside the CDR3, the full variable domain is EAGVAQSPRYKIIEKRQSVAFWCNPISGHATLYWYQQILGQGPKLLIQFQNNGVVDDSQLPKDRFSAERLKGVDSTLKIQPAKLEDSAVYLCASSWDRGPYGYTFGSGTRLTVV.

This clonotype is medium-sized in the sample. The chain is built from TRBV28 and TRBJ2-3; D perhaps matches TRBD2 (6 bases). V lost 4 bases to trimming and J lost 6 bases, with 11 bases between them. There are 13 residues in the CDR3. CDR1 and CDR2 (germline): MDHEN, SYDVKM. The CDR3 protein is CASSSPAGDTQYF. The CDR3 coding sequence is TGTGCCAGCAGTTCCCCCGCGGGGGATACGCAGTATTTT.

At least ten counts were recorded for this clonotype. The V gene is TRBV11-3, the J gene TRBJ2-1, with 7 bases that match TRBD2. The CDR3 is made up of 15 amino acids. Germline CDR1 reads SGHNT; CDR2 reads YENEEA. The V segment lost 1 base and the J segment 9 bases; nucleotides outside the gene matches: 9. In DNA, the CDR3 is TGTGCCAGCAGCTTAGTGTCCGGGACTAAGACTGAGCAGTTCTTC. This sequence encodes CASSLVSGTKTEQFF. The full variable domain, completed using reference TRBV11-3 and TRBJ2-1, is EAGVVQSPRYKIIEKKQPVAFWCNPISGHNTLYWYLQNLGQGPELLIRYENEEAVDDSQLPKDRFSAERLKGVDSTLKIQPAELGDSAVYLCASSLVSGTKTEQFFGPGTRLTVL.

Ten or more counts support this clonotype. The CDR3 loop reads CSSLRQGAGDTQYF. The CDR3 DNA sequence: TGCAGTAGCCTAAGACAGGGGGCAGGAGATACGCAGTATTTT. The chain has TRBV20-1 and TRBJ2-3; 10 nucleotides agree with TRBD1. Unmatched junction bases numbered 10, after V lost 8 bases and J lost 5 bases. The CDR3 runs 14 residues. In germline, CDR1 is DFQATT, CDR2 SNEGSKA (reference sequence).

This clonotype was found many times. The V and J genes are TRBV6-1 and TRBJ1-2; D call uncertain. With 8 bases removed from V and 5 bases from J, the gap between germline ends came to 24 bases. The CDR3 contains 16 residues. Germline CDR1 and CDR2: MNHNS and SASEGT. The CDR3 loop is CASGSGINGFWYGYTF. The CDR3 coding sequence is TGTGCCAGCGGATCCGGGATTAATGGGTTTTGGTATGGCTACACCTTC.

Many counts were recorded for this clonotype. CDR3 loop: CASSYGQGAGYGYTF. Written as DNA, the CDR3 is TGTGCCAGCAGTTATGGGCAGGGGGCCGGCTATGGCTACACCTTC. The rearrangement uses TRBV6-5 and TRBJ1-2; 8 bases map to TRBD1. After removal of 3 bases from V and 4 bases from J, the junction contained 7 bases not matched to a gene. Germline V lookup: CDR1 MNHEY, CDR2 SVGAGI. This CDR3 is built from 15 residues.

In its sample, this clonotype was seen a few times. The CDR3 loop reads CASSRTYEQYV. In nucleotides, the CDR3 is TGTGCCAGCAGCCGTACCTACGAGCAGTACGTC. This chain uses TRBV3-1 with TRBJ2-7; D gene unclear. V shed 4 bases and J shed 2 bases, with 3 bases lying between them. This CDR3 comprises 11 residues. Germline V gives CDR1 LGHDT, CDR2 YNNKEL (reference sequence).

This clonotype was seen repeatedly, ten times or more. The chain employs TRBV7-2 and TRBJ2-5, with TRBD2 identical over 11 bases. Germline CDR1 SGHTA, CDR2 FQGNSA. V lost 4 bases and J lost 5; bases outside the gene matches: 3. This CDR3 is 14 amino acids long. CDR3 nucleotide sequence: TGTGCCAGCAGCTCAACTAGCGGGGGCGAGACCCAGTACTTC. It translates to CASSSTSGGETQYF.

This clonotype has at least ten counts. The chain combines TRBV7-3 with TRBJ2-1; 12 bases align to TRBD2. The V gene's germline CDR1 is SGHTA and CDR2 FQGTGA. The V gene end was trimmed by 5 bases and the J gene end by 2 bases; junction bases not matched to a gene: 4. The CDR3 is made up of 16 amino acids. The CDR3, as DNA: TGTGCCAGCAGCCAGACTAGCGGGGGCCCCTACAATGAGCAGTTCTTC. Protein: CASSQTSGGPYNEQFF.

This clonotype was seen ten or more times. J is TRBJ2-6 and V is TRBV7-2, with a possible D match to TRBD1 (5 bases). Germline loops: CDR1 SGHTA, CDR2 FQGNSA. V lost 5 bases, J lost 3 bases, and 11 bases lay in between. CDR3 length: 15 residues. DNA of the CDR3: TGTGCCAGCAGCCGCCAGGGAAGTGGGGCCAACGTCCTGACTTTC. It is translated as CASSRQGSGANVLTF.

This clonotype was recorded many times. At one boundary the junction diverges from the germline segment, which might be a read error. The chain carries TRBV5-1 and TRBJ2-5, with a tentative D call TRBD1 (7 bases). The CDR3 consists of 14 residues. Germline-derived CDR1 and CDR2 are SGHRS and YFSETQ. CDR3 sequence (DNA): TGCGCCAGCAGCTTTCAGGGGGGTCGGGAGACCCGGTACTTC. The encoded protein is CASSFQGGRETRYF. Full variable domain (remainder filled in from reference TRBV5-1 and TRBJ2-5): KAGVTQTPRYLIKTRGQQVTLSCSPISGHRSVSWYQQTPGQGLQFLFEYFSETQRNKGNFPGRFSGRQFSNSRSEMNVSTLELGDSALYLCASSFQGGRETRYFGPGTRLLVL.

This clonotype was seen repeatedly, ten times or more. J is TRBJ1-6 and V is TRBV6-2 or TRBV6-3; 7 bases match TRBD1. The J segment lost 3 bases and the V segment lost 2 bases, leaving 7 bases of the junction unmatched. The CDR3 sequence is 17 residues long. Germline V gene data show CDR1 as MNHEY and CDR2 as SVGEGT. CDR3 in amino acids: CASSYGQALRYNSPLHF. As DNA, the CDR3 is TGTGCCAGCAGTTACGGACAGGCCCTTCGCTATAATTCACCCCTCCACTTT.

This clonotype was detected ten times or more. The chain links TRBV20-1 to TRBJ2-1, with D tentatively TRBD1 (6 bases). V was cut by 4 bases and J by 5 bases, with 18 bases left in between. The CDR3 is 15 amino acids. The V gene's germline CDR1 is DFQATT and CDR2 SNEGSKA (reference sequence). In DNA, the CDR3 is TGCAGTGCTACCGCCAGGGGCCTAGCCCACAATGAGCAGTTCTTC. This gives the protein CSATARGLAHNEQFF.

Ten or more counts support this clonotype. This sequence joins TRBV10-2 and TRBJ2-1; D ambiguous. CDR3 length equals 15 residues. The germline V gene has CDR1 WSHSY and CDR2 SAAADI. Trimming removed 6 bases from V and 6 bases from J, with 18 bases in between. The CDR3 nucleotides are TGCGCCAGCAGAACGTCGGCTGGGAAGGGCAATGAGCAGTTCTTC. Its protein is CASRTSAGKGNEQFF.

This clonotype was recorded at least ten times. The rearrangement uses TRBV4-1 and TRBJ2-2; the D is unclear. Germline V gene lookup returns CDR1 MGHRA and CDR2 YSYEKL. The CDR3 has 16 amino acids. The V gene lost 4 bases and the J gene lost 0 bases, with 12 bases spanning the gap. CDR3 nucleotides: TGCGCCAGCAGCCCCCGGGTAGGGACGAACACCGGGGAGCTGTTTTTT. Protein sequence: CASSPRVGTNTGELFF.

This clonotype was observed at least ten times. The V and J genes are TRBV12-3 or TRBV12-4 and TRBJ2-2; 9 bases fit TRBD1. CDR3 length: 17 amino acids. Germline trimming cut 2 bases from V and 4 bases from J; bases unmatched to any gene: 8. The CDR3 loop reads CASSLRADRGFTGELFF. The CDR3 coding sequence is TGTGCCAGCAGTTTAAGGGCGGACAGGGGCTTCACCGGGGAGCTGTTTTTT.

Many counts were recorded for this clonotype. The rearrangement joins TRBV12-3 or TRBV12-4 to TRBJ2-2, with D possibly TRBD1 on 6 matching bases. CDR3 size: 15 residues. V dropped 3 bases and J dropped 0 bases, with 8 bases sitting between them. The CDR3 region is CASSFGGPNTGELFF. The CDR3 nucleotides are TGTGCCAGCAGTTTTGGGGGCCCGAACACCGGGGAGCTGTTTTTT.

This clonotype was observed many times. The chain has TRBV7-2 and TRBJ1-6, with D tentatively TRBD1 (6 bases). The CDR3 consists of 15 residues. Germline values: CDR1 SGHTA, CDR2 FQGNSA. V lost 1 base, J lost 6 bases, and 10 bases lay in between. CDR3 coding DNA: TGTGCCAGCAGCTTAGAGAGGGGGTTTAATTCACCCCTCCACTTT. Translated, it gives CASSLERGFNSPLHF.

This clonotype was counted many times. The chain links TRBV10-3 to TRBJ2-5; 7 bases match TRBD1. Germline V CDR1 and CDR2: ENHRY, SYGVKD. V trimming: 3 bases; J trimming: 5 bases; junction bases outside the gene matches: 9. CDR3 length: 15 residues. The chain's CDR3 is CAISELETGLETQYF. The CDR3 DNA follows: TGTGCCATCAGTGAATTAGAGACAGGGTTGGAGACCCAGTACTTC.

The sample holds many counts of this clonotype. This chain connects TRBV5-1 to TRBJ2-1, with D perhaps TRBD2 (7 bases). CDR3 size: 17 residues. V was pared by 8 bases and J by 8 bases, with 29 bases between. CDR1 and CDR2 (germline): SGHRS, YFSETQ. The CDR3 region has the DNA TGCGCCAGTAGCAGTACTCTCTCCGGGGGGCCGCGGGATGAGCAGTTCTTC. Protein sequence: CASSSTLSGGPRDEQFF.